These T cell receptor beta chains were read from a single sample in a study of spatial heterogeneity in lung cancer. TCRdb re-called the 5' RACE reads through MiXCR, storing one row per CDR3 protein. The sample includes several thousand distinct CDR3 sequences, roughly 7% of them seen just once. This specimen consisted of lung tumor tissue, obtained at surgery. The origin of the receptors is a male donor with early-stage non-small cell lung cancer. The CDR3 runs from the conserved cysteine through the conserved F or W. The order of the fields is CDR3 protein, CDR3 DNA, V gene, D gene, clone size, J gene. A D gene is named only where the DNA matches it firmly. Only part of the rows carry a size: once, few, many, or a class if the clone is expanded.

CDR3aa: CASSLRQLDTEAFF; CDR3nt: TGTGCCAGCAGTCTAAGACAGCTCGACACTGAAGCTTTCTTT; v_gene: TRBV6-1; d_gene: .; abundance: medium-sized; j_gene: TRBJ1-1
CDR3aa: CASSYSIPGQEKNEKLFF; CDR3nt: TGTGCCAGCAGTTACTCGATCCCCGGACAGGAGAAGAATGAAAAACTGTTTTTT; v_gene: TRBV6-5; d_gene: TRBD1; abundance: many; j_gene: TRBJ1-4
CDR3aa: CATPGPEGEKLFF; CDR3nt: TGTGCCACCCCGGGACCTGAGGGGGAAAAACTGTTTTTT; v_gene: TRBV19; d_gene: .; abundance: medium-sized; j_gene: TRBJ1-4
CDR3aa: CASSLYQGAYEQYF; CDR3nt: TGTGCCAGCAGCTTATACCAGGGGGCCTACGAGCAGTACTTC; v_gene: TRBV7-2; d_gene: TRBD1; abundance: many; j_gene: TRBJ2-7
CDR3aa: CASSLGRETGSDEQFF; CDR3nt: TGTGCCAGCAGCTTGGGTCGGGAGACTGGGAGCGATGAGCAGTTCTTC; v_gene: TRBV5-6; d_gene: .; abundance: .; j_gene: TRBJ2-1
CDR3aa: CASSSTRDSTSTDTQYF; CDR3nt: TGTGCCAGCAGTTCGACTCGGGACAGTACTAGCACAGATACGCAGTATTTT; v_gene: TRBV6-6; d_gene: TRBD1; abundance: many; j_gene: TRBJ2-3
CDR3aa: CATSTRTEATDTQYF; CDR3nt: TGTGCCACCAGCACCCGGACAGAGGCCACAGATACGCAGTATTTT; v_gene: TRBV15; d_gene: .; abundance: .; j_gene: TRBJ2-3
CDR3aa: CASSSTLAGQQYF; CDR3nt: TGTGCCAGCAGTTCCACCCTCGCGGGTCAGCAGTACTTC; v_gene: TRBV27; d_gene: .; abundance: many; j_gene: TRBJ2-7
CDR3aa: CSVRLAGTGEQYF; CDR3nt: TGCAGCGTTCGGCTAGCGGGTACAGGCGAGCAGTACTTC; v_gene: TRBV29-1; d_gene: TRBD2; abundance: medium-sized; j_gene: TRBJ2-7
CDR3aa: CASSLTRVETQYF; CDR3nt: TGTGCCAGCAGCTTAACCAGGGTTGAGACCCAGTACTTC; v_gene: TRBV7-3; d_gene: .; abundance: medium-sized; j_gene: TRBJ2-5
CDR3aa: CASSPPGGRDTGELFF; CDR3nt: TGTGCCAGCAGTCCCCCGGGCGGCCGGGACACCGGGGAGCTGTTTTTT; v_gene: TRBV5-4; d_gene: .; abundance: medium-sized; j_gene: TRBJ2-2
CDR3aa: CASTKRGIETQYF; CDR3nt: TGTGCCAGCACAAAACGGGGTATCGAGACCCAGTACTTC; v_gene: TRBV6-6; d_gene: .; abundance: medium-sized; j_gene: TRBJ2-5
CDR3aa: CSAISTDTQYF; CDR3nt: TGCAGCGCAATTAGCACAGATACGCAGTATTTT; v_gene: TRBV29-1; d_gene: .; abundance: medium-sized; j_gene: TRBJ2-3
CDR3aa: CASSSRQGGHTEAFF; CDR3nt: TGTGCCAGCAGCTCCAGACAGGGGGGGCACACTGAAGCTTTCTTT; v_gene: TRBV7-2; d_gene: TRBD1; abundance: .; j_gene: TRBJ1-1
CDR3aa: CASNNRRGSGETQYF; CDR3nt: TGTGCCAGTAACAATAGGAGGGGCAGCGGAGAGACCCAGTACTTC; v_gene: TRBV19; d_gene: .; abundance: medium-sized; j_gene: TRBJ2-5
CDR3aa: CASPGPTGNTIYF; CDR3nt: TGTGCCAGCCCAGGGCCCACTGGAAACACCATATATTTT; v_gene: TRBV7-2; d_gene: .; abundance: many; j_gene: TRBJ1-3
CDR3aa: CASSLAWRGAYTDTQYF; CDR3nt: TGTGCCAGCAGCTTAGCTTGGCGGGGGGCCTACACAGATACGCAGTATTTT; v_gene: TRBV7-2; d_gene: TRBD2; abundance: many; j_gene: TRBJ2-3
CDR3aa: CASSPPRETPDTQYF; CDR3nt: TGTGCCAGCAGCCCTCCGCGGGAGACGCCAGATACGCAGTATTTT; v_gene: TRBV27; d_gene: TRBD2; abundance: .; j_gene: TRBJ2-3
CDR3aa: CASSKTISTDTQYF; CDR3nt: TGTGCCAGCTCTAAGACAATCTCAACAGATACGCAGTATTTT; v_gene: TRBV6-5; d_gene: .; abundance: many; j_gene: TRBJ2-3
CDR3aa: CASIPSGGGNEQFF; CDR3nt: TGTGCCAGCATTCCTAGCGGGGGAGGGAATGAGCAGTTCTTC; v_gene: TRBV2; d_gene: TRBD2; abundance: hyperexpanded; j_gene: TRBJ2-1
CDR3aa: CASSEGDTYYGYTF; CDR3nt: TGTGCCAGCAGTGAAGGGGACACCTACTATGGCTACACCTTC; v_gene: TRBV25-1; d_gene: .; abundance: medium-sized; j_gene: TRBJ1-2
CDR3aa: CASSHGEETEAFF; CDR3nt: TGTGCCAGCAGCCACGGGGAAGAGACTGAAGCTTTCTTT; v_gene: TRBV7-3; d_gene: .; abundance: many; j_gene: TRBJ1-1
CDR3aa: CASSLRQGIRETQYF; CDR3nt: TGTGCCAGCAGCTTACGACAGGGAATTAGGGAGACCCAGTACTTC; v_gene: TRBV7-6; d_gene: TRBD1; abundance: few; j_gene: TRBJ2-5
CDR3aa: CASSPSGRGETQYF; CDR3nt: TGCGCCAGCAGCCCTAGCGGTAGAGGAGAGACCCAGTACTTC; v_gene: TRBV5-1; d_gene: TRBD2; abundance: medium-sized; j_gene: TRBJ2-5
CDR3aa: CASGTGRSGTGELFF; CDR3nt: TGTGCCAGCGGGACAGGGCGCTCGGGGACCGGGGAGCTGTTTTTT; v_gene: TRBV27; d_gene: TRBD1; abundance: medium-sized; j_gene: TRBJ2-2
CDR3aa: CISVSEAYTRSGRAGEMTQYF; CDR3nt: .; v_gene: TRBV7-5; d_gene: .; abundance: many; j_gene: TRBJ2-5